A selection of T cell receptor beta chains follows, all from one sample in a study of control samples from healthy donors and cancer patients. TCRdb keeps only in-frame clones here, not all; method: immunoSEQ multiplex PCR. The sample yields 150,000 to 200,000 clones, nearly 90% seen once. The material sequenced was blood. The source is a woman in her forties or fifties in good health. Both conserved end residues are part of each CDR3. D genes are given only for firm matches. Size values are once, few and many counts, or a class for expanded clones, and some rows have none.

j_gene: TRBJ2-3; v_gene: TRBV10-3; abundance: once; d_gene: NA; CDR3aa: CAISESGPSGDTQYF; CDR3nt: TGTGCCATCAGTGAGTCGGGCCCCAGCGGTGATACGCAGTATTTT
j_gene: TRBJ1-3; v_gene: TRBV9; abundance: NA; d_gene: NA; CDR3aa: CASSPLLDRGNTIYF; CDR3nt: TGTGCCAGCAGCCCCCTGTTAGACCGGGGAAACACCATATATTTT
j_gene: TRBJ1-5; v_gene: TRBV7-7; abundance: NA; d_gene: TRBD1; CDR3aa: CASSFDRGMSNQPQHF; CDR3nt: TGTGCCAGCAGCTTCGACAGGGGGATGAGCAATCAGCCCCAGCATTTT
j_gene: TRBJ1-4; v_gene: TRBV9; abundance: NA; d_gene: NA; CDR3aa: CASSVGGRVEKLFF; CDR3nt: TGTGCCAGCAGCGTAGGGGGGCGCGTTGAAAAACTGTTTTTT
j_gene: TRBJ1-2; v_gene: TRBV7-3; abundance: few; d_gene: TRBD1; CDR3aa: CASSFGQGFRGYTF; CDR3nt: TGTGCCAGCAGCTTTGGACAGGGGTTCCGCGGCTACACCTTC
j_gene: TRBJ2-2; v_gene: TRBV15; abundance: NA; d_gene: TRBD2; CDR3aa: CATSDSGTSVAGELFF; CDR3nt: TGTGCCACCAGCGACTCGGGGACTAGTGTCGCCGGGGAGCTGTTTTTT
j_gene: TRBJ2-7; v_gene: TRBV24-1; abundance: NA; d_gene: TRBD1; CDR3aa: CATSGPGQGLSYEQYF; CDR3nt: TGTGCCACCAGTGGCCCGGGACAGGGGTTATCCTACGAGCAGTACTTC
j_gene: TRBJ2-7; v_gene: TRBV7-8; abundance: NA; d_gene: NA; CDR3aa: CASSRSSNSYEQYF; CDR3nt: TGTGCCAGCAGCCGGAGCTCGAACTCCTACGAGCAGTACTTC
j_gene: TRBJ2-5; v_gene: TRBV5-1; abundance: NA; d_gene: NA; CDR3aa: CASSLEGHPQETQYF; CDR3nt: TGCGCCAGCAGCTTGGAGGGACACCCTCAAGAGACCCAGTACTTC
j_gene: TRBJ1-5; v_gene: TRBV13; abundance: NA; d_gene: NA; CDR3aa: CASSRSGGQPQHF; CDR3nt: TGTGCCAGCAGCCGTTCGGGGGGTCAGCCCCAGCATTTT
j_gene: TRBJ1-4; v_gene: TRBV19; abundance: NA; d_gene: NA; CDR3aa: CASRVRANEKLFF; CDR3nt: TGTGCCAGTAGGGTAAGGGCTAATGAAAAACTGTTTTTT
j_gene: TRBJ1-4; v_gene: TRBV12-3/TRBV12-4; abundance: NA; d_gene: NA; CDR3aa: CASSFTDSGELFF; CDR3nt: TGTGCCAGCAGTTTTACAGATTCCGGGGAACTGTTTTTT
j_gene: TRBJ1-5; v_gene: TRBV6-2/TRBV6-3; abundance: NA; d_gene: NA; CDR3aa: CASSYARTPRGNQPQHF; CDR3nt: TGTGCCAGCAGTTACGCCAGGACCCCCCGAGGCAATCAGCCCCAGCATTTT
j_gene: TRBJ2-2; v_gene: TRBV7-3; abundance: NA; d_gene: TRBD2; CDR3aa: CASSLMAGGLAGELFF; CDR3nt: TGTGCCAGCAGCTTAATGGCGGGAGGATTGGCCGGGGAGCTGTTTTTT
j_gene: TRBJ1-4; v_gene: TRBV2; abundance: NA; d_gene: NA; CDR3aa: CASRENYEKLFF; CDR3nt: TGTGCCAGCAGGGAAAATTATGAAAAACTGTTTTTT
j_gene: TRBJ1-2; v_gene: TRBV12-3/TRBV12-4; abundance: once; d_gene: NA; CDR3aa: CASSFFTGYGYTF; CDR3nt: TGTGCCAGCAGTTTTTTCACCGGCTATGGCTACACCTTC
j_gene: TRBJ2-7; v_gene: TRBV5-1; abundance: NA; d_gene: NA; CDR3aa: CASSLVSGEQYF; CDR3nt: TGCGCCAGCAGCTTGGTGTCTGGCGAGCAGTACTTC
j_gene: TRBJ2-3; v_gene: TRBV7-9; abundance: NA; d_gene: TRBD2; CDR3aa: CASSLEGGRAADTQYF; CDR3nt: TGTGCCAGCAGCTTAGAGGGCGGGAGGGCCGCGGATACGCAGTATTTT
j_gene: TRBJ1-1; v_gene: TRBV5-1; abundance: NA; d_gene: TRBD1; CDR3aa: CASSGRTGNTEAFF; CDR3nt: TGCGCCAGCAGCGGCCGGACAGGGAACACTGAAGCTTTCTTT
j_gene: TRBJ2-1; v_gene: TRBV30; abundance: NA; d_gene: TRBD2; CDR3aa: CAWSEALAVLYNEQFF; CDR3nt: TGTGCCTGGAGCGAGGCGCTAGCGGTTCTATACAATGAGCAGTTCTTC
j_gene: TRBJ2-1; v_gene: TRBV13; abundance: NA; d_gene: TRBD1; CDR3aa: CASSVGQATRNNEQFF; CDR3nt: TGTGCCAGCAGCGTAGGACAGGCGACAAGGAACAATGAGCAGTTCTTC
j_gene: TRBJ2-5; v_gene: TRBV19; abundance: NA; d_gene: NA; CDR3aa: CASSRGGGVETQYF; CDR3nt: TGTGCCAGTAGTAGGGGAGGGGGGGTAGAGACCCAGTACTTC
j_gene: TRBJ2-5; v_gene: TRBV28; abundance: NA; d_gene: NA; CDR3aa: CASSSPGSLGGTQYF; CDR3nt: TGTGCCAGCAGTTCCCCCGGCAGTCTTGGCGGGACCCAGTACTTC
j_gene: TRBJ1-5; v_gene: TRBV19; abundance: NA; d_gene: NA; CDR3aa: CASTYVGGQLSNQPQHF; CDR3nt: TGTGCCAGTACCTACGTCGGGGGGCAGCTTAGCAATCAGCCCCAGCATTTT
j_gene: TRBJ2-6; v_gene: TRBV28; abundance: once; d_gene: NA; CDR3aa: CASIGLAGANVLTF; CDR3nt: TGTGCCAGCATCGGATTAGCTGGGGCCAACGTCCTGACTTTC
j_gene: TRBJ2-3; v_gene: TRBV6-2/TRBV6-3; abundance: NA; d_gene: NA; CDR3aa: CASSWDSAGFTDTQYF; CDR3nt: TGTGCCAGCAGTTGGGATTCGGCGGGGTTCACAGATACGCAGTATTTT
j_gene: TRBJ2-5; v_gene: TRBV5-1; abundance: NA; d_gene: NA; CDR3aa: CASSLAPPGGGETQYF; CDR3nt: TGCGCCAGCAGCTTGGCCCCTCCGGGGGGCGGGGAGACCCAGTACTTC
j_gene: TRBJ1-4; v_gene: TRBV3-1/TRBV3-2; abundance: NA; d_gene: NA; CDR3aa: CASSQDNGSWANEKLFF; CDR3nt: TGTGCCAGCAGCCAAGACAACGGTTCTTGGGCTAATGAAAAACTGTTTTTT
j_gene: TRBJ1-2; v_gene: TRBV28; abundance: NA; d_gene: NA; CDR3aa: CASTPQGSTNYGYTF; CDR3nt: TGTGCCAGCACCCCCCAAGGTTCTACTAACTATGGCTACACCTTC
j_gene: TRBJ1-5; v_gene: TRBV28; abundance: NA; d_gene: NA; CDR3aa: CASSFLGPNQPQHF; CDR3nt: TGTGCCAGCAGTTTTCTCGGTCCCAATCAGCCCCAGCATTTT
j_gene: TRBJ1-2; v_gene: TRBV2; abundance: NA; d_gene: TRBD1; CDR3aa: CASGRDSGVGGYTF; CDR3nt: TGTGCCAGCGGGCGGGACAGCGGGGTAGGTGGCTACACCTTC
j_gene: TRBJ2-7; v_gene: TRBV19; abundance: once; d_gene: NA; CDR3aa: CASSMMAGAPYEQYF; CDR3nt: TGTGCCAGTAGTATGATGGCGGGGGCGCCCTACGAGCAGTACTTC
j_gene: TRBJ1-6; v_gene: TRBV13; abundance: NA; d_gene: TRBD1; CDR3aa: CASTKTRDRVSPLHF; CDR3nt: TGTGCCAGCACCAAGACCCGGGACAGGGTTTCACCCCTCCACTTT
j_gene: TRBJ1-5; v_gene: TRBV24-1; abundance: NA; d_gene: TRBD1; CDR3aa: CATSDAGQGGNQPQHF; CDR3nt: TGTGCCACCAGTGATGCGGGACAGGGCGGCAATCAGCCCCAGCATTTT
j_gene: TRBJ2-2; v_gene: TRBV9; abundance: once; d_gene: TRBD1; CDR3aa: CASSVGTTGYTGELFF; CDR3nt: TGTGCCAGCAGCGTAGGGACGACAGGGTACACCGGGGAGCTGTTTTTT
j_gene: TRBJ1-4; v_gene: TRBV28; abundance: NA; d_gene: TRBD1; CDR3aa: CASNGGQSNEKLFF; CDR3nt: TGTGCCAGCAATGGGGGACAGTCAAATGAAAAACTGTTTTTT
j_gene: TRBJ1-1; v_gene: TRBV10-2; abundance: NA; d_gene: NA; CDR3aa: CASLRGEAEAFF; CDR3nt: TGCGCCAGCCTACGAGGAGAGGCTGAAGCTTTCTTT
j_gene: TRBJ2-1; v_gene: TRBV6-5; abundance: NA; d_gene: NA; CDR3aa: CASSYSDSSAYNEQFF; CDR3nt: TGTGCCAGCAGTTACTCAGATAGTAGCGCCTACAATGAGCAGTTCTTC
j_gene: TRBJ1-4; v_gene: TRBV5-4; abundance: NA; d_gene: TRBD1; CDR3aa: CASSPRQGEKLFF; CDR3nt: TGTGCCAGCAGCCCACGACAGGGTGAAAAACTGTTTTTT
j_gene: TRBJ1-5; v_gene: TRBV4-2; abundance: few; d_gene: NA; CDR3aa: CASSQDGFPSQPQHF; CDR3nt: TGTGCCAGCAGCCAAGATGGGTTCCCCTCGCAGCCCCAGCATTTT
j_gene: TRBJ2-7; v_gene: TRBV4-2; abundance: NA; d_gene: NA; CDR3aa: CASSQTSVRGTPYEQYF; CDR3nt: TGTGCCAGCAGCCAGACTAGTGTACGGGGGACCCCCTACGAGCAGTACTTC